Below, 4 T cell receptor beta chains from the same sample are listed, as sequenced in a study of shared clonotypes between healthy human individuals. Only in-frame clones appear in the TCRdb table, and some are missing; sequencing was by immunoSEQ multiplex PCR. The sample has roughly 2.5 million clones; approximately 92% are singletons. The sequenced material came from naive CD4+ T cells sorted from blood. Subset in this sample: CD45RA+ positively selected. The receptors come from a man younger than 35 in good health.

The chain joins TRBV4-2 to TRBJ2-1; D is unresolved. Trimming pared 4 bases from V and 3 bases from J, leaving 7 bases between. The CDR3 extends over 13 amino acids. Looked up from germline, CDR1 is LGHNA and CDR2 is YNFKEQ. CDR3 loop: CASSPGRYNEQFF. The CDR3 nucleotides are TGTGCCAGCAGCCCCGGACGCTACAATGAGCAGTTCTTC.

This clone was counted only a few times. CDR3: CAGGQGEETQYF. CDR3 sequence (DNA): TGTGCCGGCGGACAGGGGGAAGAGACCCAGTACTTC. The chain carries TRBV19 and TRBJ2-5; 10 nucleotides align to TRBD1. Germline V gives CDR1 LNHDA, CDR2 SQIVND (reference sequence). This CDR3 is built from 12 residues. V lost 11 bases, J lost 3 bases, and 3 bases stayed unmatched. The full variable domain, its missing parts supplied by reference TRBV19 and TRBJ2-5, is DGGITQSPKYLFRKEGQNVTLSCEQNLNHDAMYWYRQDPGQGLRLIYYSQIVNDFQKGDIAEGYSVSREKKESFPLTVTSAQKNPTAFYLCAGGQGEETQYFGPGTRLLVL.

Remarks on this clone: One end of the junction is discordant with germline, which a read error may explain. The V gene is TRBV9, the J gene TRBJ1-6; D uncertain. The CDR3 has 12 residues. CDR1 SGDLS and CDR2 YYNGEE come from the germline V gene. In nucleotides, the CDR3 is TGTGCCAGCAGCGTAGGCGATTCACTCCTCCACTTT. Amino acid sequence: CASSVGDSLLHF. Filled out from reference TRBV9 and TRBJ1-6, the complete variable domain reads DSGVTQTPKHLITATGQRVTLRCSPRSGDLSVYWYQQSLDQGLQFLIQYYNGEERAKGNILERFSAQQFPDLHSELNLSSLELGDSALYFCASSVGDSLLHFGNGTRLTVT.

This clone was observed a single time. Distinct nucleotide sequences in the sample also encode this CDR3. V and J are TRBV11-2 and TRBJ1-1, with D possibly being TRBD1 (6 bases). This CDR3 spans 13 amino acids. In germline, CDR1 is SGHAT, CDR2 FQNNGV. V lost 5 bases to trimming and J lost 2 bases, with 9 bases between them. The CDR3 sequence is CASSKQGNTEAFF. For the CDR3, the DNA is TGTGCCAGCAGCAAACAGGGTAACACTGAAGCTTTCTTT.